The clone carrying this TCR beta chain was observed many times. The data originate from a study of T-cell reconstitution after alpha-beta-depleted transplantation in children. V lost 5 bases to trimming and J lost 3 bases, with 17 bases between them. This CDR3 contains 15 residues. From germline, CDR1 is DFQATT and CDR2 SNEGSKA (reference sequence). Preparation of the TCRbeta library used unique molecular identifiers. One entry per CDR3 protein, called by TCRdb with MiXCR from the PCR reads. The sample has some 350,000 distinct CDR3 sequences, approximately 10% seen once. The rearrangement links TRBV20-1 to TRBJ1-5; D remains unclear. The sequenced sample was PBMCs from the stem cell graft donor, obtained from the stem cell graft. The sequence derives from a human donor who donated a stem cell graft to a child with acute lymphoblastic leukemia. The CDR3 spells CSALRGTDHNQPQHF. Written as DNA, the CDR3 is TGCAGTGCTCTTCGTGGAACGGACCACAATCAGCCCCAGCATTTT.